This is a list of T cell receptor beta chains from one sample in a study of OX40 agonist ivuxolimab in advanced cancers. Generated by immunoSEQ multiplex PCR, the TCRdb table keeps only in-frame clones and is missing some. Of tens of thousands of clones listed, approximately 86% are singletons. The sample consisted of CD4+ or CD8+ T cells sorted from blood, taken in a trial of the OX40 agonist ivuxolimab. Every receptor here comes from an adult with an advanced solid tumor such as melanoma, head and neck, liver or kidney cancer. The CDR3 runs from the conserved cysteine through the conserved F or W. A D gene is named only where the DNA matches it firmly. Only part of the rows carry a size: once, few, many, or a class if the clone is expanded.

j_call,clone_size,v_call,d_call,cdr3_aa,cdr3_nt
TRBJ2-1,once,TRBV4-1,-,CASSHPGRTYYNEQFF,TGCGCCAGCAGCCACCCAGGGAGGACCTACTACAATGAGCAGTTCTTC
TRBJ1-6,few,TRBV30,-,CAWSANSRGSLHF,TGTGCCTGGAGTGCCAACTCCCGTGGGTCCCTCCACTTT
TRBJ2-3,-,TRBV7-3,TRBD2,CASSRTLASLAGGADTQYF,TGTGCCAGCAGCCGCACGCTAGCTTCGCTAGCGGGGGGGGCAGATACGCAGTATTTT
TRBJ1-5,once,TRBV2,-,CASRREDSFNQPQHF,TGTGCCAGCAGGAGGGAGGACAGCTTCAATCAGCCCCAGCATTTT
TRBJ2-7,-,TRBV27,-,CASSFSDSTEQYF,TGTGCCAGCAGTTTCTCGGACTCTACCGAGCAGTACTTC
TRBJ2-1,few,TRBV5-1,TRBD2,CASSPGTTYNEQFF,TGCGCCAGCAGCCCTGGGACTACTTACAATGAGCAGTTCTTC
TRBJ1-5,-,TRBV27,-,CASSLEGVGNQPQHF,TGTGCCAGCAGTTTAGAGGGAGTAGGCAATCAGCCCCAGCATTTT
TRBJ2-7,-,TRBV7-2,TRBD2,CASSLVASGNDYEQYF,TGTGCCAGCAGCTTAGTCGCTAGCGGAAACGATTACGAGCAGTACTTC
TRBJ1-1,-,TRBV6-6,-,CASRLDSEDTEAFF,TGTGCCAGCAGACTCGACAGCGAGGACACTGAAGCTTTCTTT
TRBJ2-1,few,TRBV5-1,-,CASTFPEQFF,TGCGCCAGCACCTTCCCTGAGCAGTTCTTC
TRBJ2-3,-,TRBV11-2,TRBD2,CASSLVAGGPDTDTQYF,TGTGCCAGCAGCTTAGTGGCGGGGGGGCCTGACACAGATACGCAGTATTTT
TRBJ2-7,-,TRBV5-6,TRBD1,CASSLRTGVEQYF,TGTGCCAGCAGCCTCAGGACAGGGGTCGAGCAGTACTTC
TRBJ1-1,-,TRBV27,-,CASSFRVNTEAFF,TGTGCCAGCAGTTTCCGGGTTAACACTGAAGCTTTCTTT
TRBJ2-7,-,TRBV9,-,CASSVGGAWNEQYF,TGTGCCAGCAGCGTAGGAGGGGCATGGAACGAGCAGTACTTC
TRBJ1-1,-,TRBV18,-,CASSLRGGPEAFF,TGTGCCAGCTCACTGAGGGGGGGTCCTGAAGCTTTCTTT
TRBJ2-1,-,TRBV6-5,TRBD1,CASSYPGQGRNEQFF,TGTGCCAGCAGTTACCCCGGACAGGGTCGCAATGAGCAGTTCTTC
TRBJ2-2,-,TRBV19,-,CASSMMTARRYTGELFF,TGTGCCAGTAGTATGATGACAGCCCGCAGATATACCGGGGAGCTGTTTTTT
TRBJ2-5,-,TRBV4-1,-,CASSQDPLETQYF,TGCGCCAGCAGCCAAGATCCCTTAGAGACCCAGTACTTC
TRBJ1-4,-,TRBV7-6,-,CASSRDRYNEKLFF,TGTGCCAGCAGCCGAGACAGATATAATGAAAAACTGTTTTTT
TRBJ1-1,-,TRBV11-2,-,CASSTTRGGTEAFF,TGTGCCAGCAGCACGACAAGGGGAGGCACTGAAGCTTTCTTT
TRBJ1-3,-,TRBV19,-,CASSIRRASSGNTIYF,TGTGCCAGTAGTATCCGCAGGGCCAGCTCTGGAAACACCATATATTTT
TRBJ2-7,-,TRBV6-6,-,CASSYRHGEQYF,TGTGCCAGCAGTTACCGACACGGCGAGCAGTACTTC
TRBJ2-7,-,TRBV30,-,CAWSPSGIYEQYF,TGTGCCTGGAGCCCTTCCGGAATCTACGAGCAGTACTTC
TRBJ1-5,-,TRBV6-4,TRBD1,CASRGTGGANSNQPQHF,TGTGCCAGCAGGGGGACAGGTGGGGCCAATAGCAATCAGCCCCAGCATTTT
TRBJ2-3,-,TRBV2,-,CASEVGDSTDTQYF,TGTGCCAGCGAGGTTGGGGACTCCACAGATACGCAGTATTTT
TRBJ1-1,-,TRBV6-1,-,CASRPDRYTEAFF,TGTGCCAGCAGGCCTGACAGATACACTGAAGCTTTCTTT
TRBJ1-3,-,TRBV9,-,CASSAGYSPRFSELSGNTIYF,TGTGCCAGCAGCGCTGGGTATTCCCCTAGGTTTTCGGAGCTCTCTGGAAACACCATATATTTT
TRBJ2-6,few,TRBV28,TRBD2,CASSLQGDYGANVLTF,TGTGCCAGCAGTTTGCAAGGGGACTATGGGGCCAACGTCCTGACTTTC
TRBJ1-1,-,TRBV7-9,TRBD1,CASSLGSTGSLTEAFF,TGTGCCAGCAGCTTGGGGTCGACAGGGAGCCTGACTGAAGCTTTCTTT
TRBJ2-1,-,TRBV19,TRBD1,CASSTGQNNEQFF,TGTGCCAGTAGTACGGGACAGAACAATGAGCAGTTCTTC
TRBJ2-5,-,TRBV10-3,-,CAIRGTEETQYF,TGTGCCATCAGAGGGACCGAAGAGACCCAGTACTTC
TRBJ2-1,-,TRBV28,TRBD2,CASSRTGTSSHEQFF,TGTGCCAGCAGTCGGACCGGGACTAGTTCCCATGAGCAGTTCTTC
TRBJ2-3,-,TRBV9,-,CASAAGTTDTQYF,TGTGCCAGCGCCGCGGGGACGACAGATACGCAGTATTTT
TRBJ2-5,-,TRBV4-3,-,CASSQTWLEETQYF,TGCGCCAGCAGCCAAACTTGGTTAGAAGAGACCCAGTACTTC
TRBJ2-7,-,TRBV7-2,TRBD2,CASSLSGGAFYEQYF,TGTGCCAGCAGCTTAAGCGGGGGGGCCTTCTACGAGCAGTACTTC
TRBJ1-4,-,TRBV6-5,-,CASRNPGAWEKLFF,TGTGCCAGCAGAAACCCGGGGGCATGGGAAAAACTGTTTTTT
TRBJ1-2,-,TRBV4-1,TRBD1,CASSRTTDREGYGYTF,TGCGCCAGCAGCCGAACAACAGACAGGGAGGGCTATGGCTACACCTTC
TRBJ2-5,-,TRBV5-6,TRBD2,CASSVGRAGGQETQYF,TGTGCCAGCAGCGTTGGTAGGGCGGGGGGGCAAGAGACCCAGTACTTC
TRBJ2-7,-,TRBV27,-,CASTSGSPSTSYEQYF,TGTGCCAGCACCTCCGGGAGTCCATCAACCTCCTACGAGCAGTACTTC
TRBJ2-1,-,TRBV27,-,CASSPHTQGFGNEQFF,TGTGCCAGCAGTCCTCACACTCAGGGTTTCGGCAATGAGCAGTTCTTC
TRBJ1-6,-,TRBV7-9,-,CASSFQPGPAFYSPLHF,TGTGCCAGCAGCTTTCAACCCGGACCCGCTTTTTATTCACCCCTCCACTTT
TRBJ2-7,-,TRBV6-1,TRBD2,CASSVNSGLAGGKSYEQYF,TGTGCCAGCAGTGTAAACTCGGGACTAGCGGGGGGGAAGTCCTACGAGCAGTACTTC
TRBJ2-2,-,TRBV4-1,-,CASSQDFRVPNTGELFF,TGCGCCAGCAGCCAAGATTTTCGGGTCCCGAACACCGGGGAGCTGTTTTTT
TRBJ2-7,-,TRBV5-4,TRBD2,CASSLGLAGAYEQYF,TGTGCCAGCAGCTTGGGACTAGCGGGGGCCTACGAGCAGTACTTC
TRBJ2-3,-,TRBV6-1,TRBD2,CASSEGRGGGTDTQYF,TGTGCCAGCAGTGAAGGGCGGGGGGGTGGCACAGATACGCAGTATTTT
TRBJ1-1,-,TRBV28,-,CASSFSTYTEAFF,TGTGCCAGCAGTTTTTCGACGTACACTGAAGCTTTCTTT
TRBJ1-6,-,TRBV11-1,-,CASSLEAGESGSPLHF,TGTGCCAGCAGCTTGGAAGCGGGGGAGAGTGGGTCACCCCTCCACTTT
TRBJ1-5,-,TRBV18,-,CASSLQSNQPQHF,TGTGCCAGCTCACTCCAGAGCAATCAGCCCCAGCATTTT
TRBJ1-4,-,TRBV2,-,CASSDGGANEKLFF,TGTGCCAGCAGTGATGGTGGGGCTAATGAAAAACTGTTTTTT
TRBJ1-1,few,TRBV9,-,CASSVGPDTEAFF,TGTGCCAGCAGCGTAGGGCCCGACACTGAAGCTTTCTTT
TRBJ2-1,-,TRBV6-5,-,CASSYDHTIYNEQFF,TGTGCCAGCAGTTACGATCACACTATCTACAATGAGCAGTTCTTC
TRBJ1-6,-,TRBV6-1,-,CASSEGSPVRF,TGTGCCAGCAGTGAGGGATCTCCAGTGAGGTTT
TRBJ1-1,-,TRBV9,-,CASSPERGAEAFF,TGTGCCAGCAGCCCCGAGAGAGGGGCTGAAGCTTTCTTT
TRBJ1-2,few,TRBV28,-,CASSFDIGGGYTF,TGTGCCAGCAGTTTTGATATTGGAGGCGGCTACACCTTC
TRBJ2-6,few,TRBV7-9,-,CASSLPPGANVLTF,TGTGCCAGCAGCCTGCCCCCGGGGGCCAACGTCCTGACTTTC
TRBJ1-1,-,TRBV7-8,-,CASSLDRMNTEAFF,TGTGCCAGCAGCTTAGACAGGATGAACACTGAAGCTTTCTTT
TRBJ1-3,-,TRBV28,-,CAAHRSGNTIYF,TGTGCCGCACATCGCTCTGGAAACACCATATATTTT
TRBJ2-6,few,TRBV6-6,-,CASSRGSGANVLTF,TGTGCCAGCAGTCGCGGCTCTGGGGCCAACGTCCTGACTTTC
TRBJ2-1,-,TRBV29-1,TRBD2,CSVEILAGSYNEQFF,TGCAGCGTTGAAATCCTAGCGGGGTCCTACAATGAGCAGTTCTTC
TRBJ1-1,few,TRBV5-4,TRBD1,CASSLTGGDAFF,TGTGCCAGCAGCTTGACAGGGGGCGATGCTTTCTTT